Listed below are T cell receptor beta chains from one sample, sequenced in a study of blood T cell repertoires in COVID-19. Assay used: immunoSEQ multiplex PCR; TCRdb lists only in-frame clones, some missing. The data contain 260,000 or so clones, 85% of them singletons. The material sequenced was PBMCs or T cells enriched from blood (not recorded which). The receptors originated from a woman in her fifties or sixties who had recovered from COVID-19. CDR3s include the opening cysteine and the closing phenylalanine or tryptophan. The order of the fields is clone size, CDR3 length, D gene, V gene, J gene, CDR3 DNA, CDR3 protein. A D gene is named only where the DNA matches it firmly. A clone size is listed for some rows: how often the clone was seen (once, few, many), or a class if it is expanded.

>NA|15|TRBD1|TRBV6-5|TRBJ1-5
TGTGCCAGCAGGGGGACAGGGGCCGGCAATCAGCCCCAGCATTTT
CASRGTGAGNQPQHF
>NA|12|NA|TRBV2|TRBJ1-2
TGTGCCAGCAGCCGGGATTTCTATGGCTACACCTTC
CASSRDFYGYTF
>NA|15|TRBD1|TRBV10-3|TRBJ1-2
TGTGCCATCAGTGAACGGGACAGGGGGCTCTATGGCTACACCTTC
CAISERDRGLYGYTF
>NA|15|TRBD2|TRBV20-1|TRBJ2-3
TGCAGTGCTAGTTGGAGAGCTAGCGGAACAGATACGCAGTATTTT
CSASWRASGTDTQYF
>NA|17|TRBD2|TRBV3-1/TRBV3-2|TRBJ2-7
TGTGCCAGCAGCCAAGGACAACTAGCGGGAGGGTTTTGGAAGCAGTACTTC
CASSQGQLAGGFWKQYF
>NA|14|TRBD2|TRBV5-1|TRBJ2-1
TGCGCCAGCAGCTCCGGGGGGGCGAATAATGAGCAGTTCTTC
CASSSGGANNEQFF
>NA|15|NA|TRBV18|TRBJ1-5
TGTGCCAGCTCACTTTGGGGACTCTCCGATCAGCCCCAGCATTTT
CASSLWGLSDQPQHF
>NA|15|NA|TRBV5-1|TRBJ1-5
TGCGCCAGCAGCCCAGGGGCGGATTCCGGTCAGCCCCAGCATTTT
CASSPGADSGQPQHF
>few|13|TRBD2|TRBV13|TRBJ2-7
TGTGCCAGCAGCTTAGGCGCGGGGGGGGAGCAGTACTTC
CASSLGAGGEQYF
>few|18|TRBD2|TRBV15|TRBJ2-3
TGTGCCACCAGCAGACCGCTCAACCGGGACTACACCACAGATACGCAGTATTTT
CATSRPLNRDYTTDTQYF
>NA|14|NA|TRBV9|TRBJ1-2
TGTGCCAGCAGCGCCCCGCGGGGTGCTTATGGCTACACCTTC
CASSAPRGAYGYTF
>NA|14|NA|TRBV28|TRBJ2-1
TGTGCCAGCTGGGGTGACAGGTTGCGGAATGAGCAGTTCTTC
CASWGDRLRNEQFF
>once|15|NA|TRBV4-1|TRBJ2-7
TGCGCCAGCAGCCAAGATGACGCCGGAGGCTACGAGCAGTACTTC
CASSQDDAGGYEQYF
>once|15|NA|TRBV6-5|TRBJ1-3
TGTGCCGCTTCCCCCAGGGACTTCTCTGGAAACACCATATATTTT
CAASPRDFSGNTIYF
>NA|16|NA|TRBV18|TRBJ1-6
TGTGCCAGCTCAGTCTCACCGAACAGGGCTAATTCACCCCTCCACTTT
CASSVSPNRANSPLHF
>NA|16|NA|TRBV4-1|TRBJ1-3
TGCGCCAGCAGCCAAGATTCCAGGGGATATGGAAACACCATATATTTT
CASSQDSRGYGNTIYF
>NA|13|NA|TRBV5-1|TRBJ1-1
TGCGCCAGCAGCTTTCAGGGGAACACTGAAGCTTTCTTT
CASSFQGNTEAFF
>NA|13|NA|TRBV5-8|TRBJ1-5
TGTGCCAGCAGCTTGGGACAGGATCAGCCCCAGCATTTT
CASSLGQDQPQHF
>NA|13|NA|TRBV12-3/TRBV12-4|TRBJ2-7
TGTGCCAGCAGTTGGGTAGGGGCTTACGAGCAGTACTTC
CASSWVGAYEQYF
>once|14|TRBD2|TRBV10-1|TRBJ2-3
TGCGCCAGCAGTGAGTCGGCTAGCGGTGATACGCAGTATTTT
CASSESASGDTQYF
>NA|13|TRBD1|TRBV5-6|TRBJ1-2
TGTGCCAGCAGCTTAGACAGGGTCTATGGCTACACCTTC
CASSLDRVYGYTF
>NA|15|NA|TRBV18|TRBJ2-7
TGTGCCAGCTCACCCGGGACTTTCAGCTCCTACGAGCAGTACTTC
CASSPGTFSSYEQYF
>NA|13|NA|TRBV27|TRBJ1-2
TGTGCCAAGCATGAGGACAGAAACTATGGCTACACCTTC
CAKHEDRNYGYTF
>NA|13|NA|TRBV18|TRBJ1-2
TGTGCCAGCTCACCGGGCCGGGAGACGGGCTACACCTTC
CASSPGRETGYTF
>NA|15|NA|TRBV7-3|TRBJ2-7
TGTGCCAGCAGCTCTAACGGCGGACAGACCTACGAGCAGTACTTC
CASSSNGGQTYEQYF
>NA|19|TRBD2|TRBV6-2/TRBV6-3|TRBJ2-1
TGTGCCAGCAGTTACTCGGCCCCCCGGACTAGCGGGAGAGTGAATGAGCAGTTCTTC
CASSYSAPRTSGRVNEQFF
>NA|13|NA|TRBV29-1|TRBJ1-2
TGCAGCGTTGAAGACAGGGCGACCTATGGCTACACCTTC
CSVEDRATYGYTF
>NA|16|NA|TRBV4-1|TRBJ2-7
TGCGCCAGCAGCCAAGATTGGCGCACAGCCACCTACGAGCAGTACTTC
CASSQDWRTATYEQYF
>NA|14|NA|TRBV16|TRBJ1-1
TGTGCCAGCAGCCAAATTGGGGCCCGCACTGAAGCTTTCTTT
CASSQIGARTEAFF
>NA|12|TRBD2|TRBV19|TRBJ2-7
TGTGCCAGTAGTACTAGCGGATACGAGCAGTACTTC
CASSTSGYEQYF
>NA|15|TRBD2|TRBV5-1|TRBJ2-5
TGCGCCAGCAGCTTTTCCGGGGGGGTGATAGAGACCCAGTACTTC
CASSFSGGVIETQYF
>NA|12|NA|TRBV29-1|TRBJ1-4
TGCAGCGTCCGAAAGGGAGGCGAAAAACTGTTTTTT
CSVRKGGEKLFF
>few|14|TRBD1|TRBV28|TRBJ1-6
TGTGCCAGCATATGGACAGGTGGAGGTTCACCCCTCCACTTT
CASIWTGGGSPLHF
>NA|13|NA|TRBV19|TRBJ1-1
TGTGCCAGTAGTATGTGGCAGGACACTGAAGCTTTCTTT
CASSMWQDTEAFF
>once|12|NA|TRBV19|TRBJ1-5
TGTGCCAGTAGTAGGGCTCGGCAGCCCCAGCATTTT
CASSRARQPQHF
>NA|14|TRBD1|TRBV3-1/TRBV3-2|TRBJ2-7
TGTGCCAGCAGCAAACGGGACAGAGCTTACGAGCAGTACTTC
CASSKRDRAYEQYF
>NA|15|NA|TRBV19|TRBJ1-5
TGTGCCAGTAGTAAACAGGTCCATAGCAATCAGCCCCAGCATTTT
CASSKQVHSNQPQHF
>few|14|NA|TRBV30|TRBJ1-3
TGTGCCTGGAGTGTACGTGTTAGTGGAAACACCATATATTTT
CAWSVRVSGNTIYF
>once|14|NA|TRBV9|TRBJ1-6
TGTGCCAGCAGCGCAAAGACCGGCGGTTCACCCCTCCACTTT
CASSAKTGGSPLHF
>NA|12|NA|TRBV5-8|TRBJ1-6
TGTGCCAGCAGCCCCGGGAATTCACCCCTCCACTTT
CASSPGNSPLHF
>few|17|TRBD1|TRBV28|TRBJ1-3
TGTGCCAGCAGTGCCCCAACCGGGACAGGGGTAGGAAACACCATATATTTT
CASSAPTGTGVGNTIYF